This T cell receptor beta chain was recovered during a study of T cell repertoires in cytomegalovirus infection. Study context: Newly reported HLA-C-restricted and thoroughly characterized HLA-B-restricted CMV epitopes were employed.

TCRdb re-called the reads with MiXCR, one entry per CDR3 protein. There are around 770,000 distinct CDR3 sequences in the sample; 25% to 35% occur only once, and 13% lies in the top ten. The study, taken as a whole, reports: Totalled public TCR beta family frequency picked out people who carried CMV plus the relevant HLA.

The germline V gene encodes CDR1 SEHNR and CDR2 FQNEAQ (reference sequence). Trimming removed 4 bases from V and 0 bases from J; junction bases left unmatched: 11. This CDR3 has 17 residues. Note on this clonotype: Its antigen is unidentified.

The chain has TRBV7-9 and TRBJ2-7; 8 bases are shared with TRBD1. The TCR sequence derives from a human donor in good health (CMV status not recorded). Some clones in this sample may be carry-over from other donors' samples. The specimen was cultured CD8+ T cells from PBMCs, collected from culture after CMV antigen stimulation. In DNA form, the CDR3 reads TGTGCCAGCAGCTCCCCAAAAACAGGGGGACCCTCCTACGAGCAGTACTTC. Translated, it gives CASSSPKTGGPSYEQYF.